The 26 T cell receptor beta chains listed next were all sequenced from one sample in a study of shared clonotypes between healthy human individuals. Assay: immunoSEQ multiplex PCR; the TCRdb copy retains only in-frame clones and omits some. The sample includes some 2 million clones, less than 95% of them seen just once. Naive CD8 cells lacked CD45RO and underwent positive selection for CCR7, leaving out terminally differentiated effector memory CD45RA+ cells. The specimen was naive CD8+ T cells sorted from blood. These receptors were taken from a man aged 18 to 30 in good health.

This sequence joins TRBV14 and TRBJ2-5; a weak D match, TRBD2 (5 bases). Deletions cut 0 bases from V and 2 bases from J, with 10 bases between. The germline gives CDR1 SGHDN, CDR2 FVKESK. The CDR3 covers 15 residues. The CDR3 nucleotides read TGTGCCAGCAGCCAAGATCTCGGGGTACAAGAGACCCAGTACTTC. This gives the protein CASSQDLGVQETQYF.

The chain uses TRBV14 and TRBJ2-2; D is perhaps TRBD1 or TRBD2 (5 bases each). The V end was cut by 0 bases, the J end by 4 bases, with 15 bases between. CDR3 size: 17 residues. The germline CDR1 and CDR2 sequences are SGHDN and FVKESK. In DNA form, the CDR3 reads TGTGCCAGCAGCCAAGATCGGGGACCCCTTGCCACCGGGGAGCTGTTTTTT. Amino acid sequence: CASSQDRGPLATGELFF. The full variable domain, in which reference TRBV14 and TRBJ2-2 provide the parts outside the CDR3, is EAGVTQFPSHSVIEKGQTVTLRCDPISGHDNLYWYRRVMGKEIKFLLHFVKESKQDESGMPNNRFLAERTGGTYSTLKVQPAELEDSGVYFCASSQDRGPLATGELFFGEGSRLTVL.

The V gene is TRBV11-2, the J gene TRBJ2-5, with 9 nucleotides matching TRBD2. The CDR3 has 15 amino acids. V trimming: 0 bases; J trimming: 8 bases; junction bases outside the gene matches: 7. Looked up from germline, CDR1 is SGHAT and CDR2 is FQNNGV. The CDR3 region has the DNA TGTGCCAGCAGCTTAGAGGCGGGGGGGCCGGAAACCCAGTACTTC. The encoded protein is CASSLEAGGPETQYF.

The rearrangement links TRBV30 to TRBJ1-5; the D gene is possibly TRBD1 (5 bases). V lost 5 bases, J lost 8 bases, and 10 bases lay in between. The CDR3 has 11 amino acids. Looked up from germline, CDR1 is GTSNPN and CDR2 is SVGIG (reference sequence). CDR3 sequence reads: CAWSLGEPQHF. The CDR3 DNA is TGTGCCTGGTCCCTAGGGGAGCCCCAGCATTTT.

V and J are TRBV4-2 and TRBJ2-3, with a possible D match to TRBD1 (5 bases). V lost 0 bases and J 3 bases, leaving 10 bases between the germline ends. Germline CDR1 LGHNA, CDR2 YNFKEQ. This CDR3 region has 15 residues. The CDR3 sequence: CASSQDLRGTDTQYF. The CDR3 DNA follows: TGTGCCAGCAGCCAAGATCTTAGGGGTACAGATACGCAGTATTTT.

V gene TRBV7-9 combines with J gene TRBJ2-3; perhaps TRBD1 as D (5 bases). Germline lookup yields CDR1 SEHNR and CDR2 FQNEAQ (reference sequence). This CDR3 has 15 amino acids. V was cut by 1 base and J by 3 bases, with 11 bases left in between. CDR3 loop: CASSLGQGETDTQYF. The DNA of the CDR3 is TGTGCCAGCAGCTTAGGCCAGGGTGAAACAGATACGCAGTATTTT.

The chain is built from TRBV5-3 and TRBJ2-3, with TRBD2 identical over 13 bases. TRBV5-3 is classed as an ORF, of uncertain function. The V gene end was trimmed by 4 bases and the J gene end by 4 bases; junction bases not matched to a gene: 3. This CDR3 contains 15 residues. The CDR3 bases are TGTGCCAGAAGCATCGGACTAGCGGGAGCAGATACGCAGTATTTT. Translating it yields CARSIGLAGADTQYF.

The V gene is TRBV27, the J gene TRBJ2-2; 11 nucleotides agree with TRBD2. With V trimmed by 6 bases and J by 3 bases, 9 bases remained unmatched. The CDR3 has 17 amino acids. Germline CDR1 MNHEY, CDR2 SMNVEV (reference sequence). CDR3 coding DNA: TGTGCCAGCAGGCAACTAGCGGGGGAGCCAGACACCGGGGAGCTGTTTTTT. Translating gives CASRQLAGEPDTGELFF.

The V gene is TRBV19, the J gene TRBJ2-3; 9 bases are shared with TRBD1. J gave up 2 bases and V 6 bases, and 12 bases lay outside the gene matches. This CDR3 has 17 residues. Germline assignment: CDR1 LNHDA and CDR2 SQIVND (reference sequence). The CDR3 is CASSPKSGQGLTDTQYF. The CDR3 region has the DNA TGTGCCAGTAGCCCGAAGTCGGGACAGGGACTCACAGATACGCAGTATTTT.

A word on this clone: The same CDR3 also results from other DNA sequences found in this sample. The rearrangement joins TRBV6-5 to TRBJ2-2; the D gene is possibly TRBD2 (5 bases). With 5 bases removed from V and 0 bases from J, the gap between germline ends came to 7 bases. The CDR3 is 14 amino acids. Germline assignment: CDR1 MNHEY and CDR2 SVGAGI. DNA for the CDR3: TGTGCCAGCAGTACGGGGACGAACACCGGGGAGCTGTTTTTT. The encoded protein is CASSTGTNTGELFF.

The rearrangement uses TRBV11-2 and TRBJ2-7; D gene ambiguous. CDR1 is SGHAT and CDR2 is FQNNGV in the germline V gene. This CDR3 region has 14 residues. The ends were cut back, 0 bases at V and 2 bases at J, with 8 bases in the middle. Here the CDR3 DNA reads TGTGCCAGCAGCTTAGATCGACGGGCCTACGAGCAGTACTTC. This sequence encodes CASSLDRRAYEQYF.

In regard to this clone: Other DNA sequences in this specimen translate into the identical CDR3. CDR3 loop: CASSPLGSGSYEQYF. The CDR3 coding sequence is TGCGCCAGCAGCCCCCTGGGCAGCGGGAGTTACGAGCAGTACTTC. V gene TRBV4-1 combines with J gene TRBJ2-7; 8 positions agree with TRBD2. The CDR3 runs to 15 residues. CDR1 is MGHRA, CDR2 YSYEKL, per germline. The V gene end was trimmed by 4 bases and the J gene end by 4 bases; junction bases not matched to a gene: 9.

The V and J genes are TRBV6-6 and TRBJ2-4, with TRBD1 as a possible D gene (7 bases). The V gene lost 1 base and the J gene lost 3 bases, with 13 bases spanning the gap. CDR3 size: 16 residues. Germline V gene lookup returns CDR1 MNHNY and CDR2 SVGAGI (reference sequence). CDR3 nucleotides: TGTGCCAGCAGTTACTTGGAGGGGGCGGTCAAAAACATTCAGTACTTC. It encodes CASSYLEGAVKNIQYF.

V is TRBV5-1 and J is TRBJ1-5; 8 nucleotides align to TRBD1. Trimming removed 4 bases from V and 0 bases from J; junction bases left unmatched: 9. There are 17 residues in the CDR3. CDR1 and CDR2 (germline): SGHRS, YFSETQ. The CDR3 DNA reads as TGCGCCAGCAGCACAGACAGGGGCAATGATAGCAATCAGCCCCAGCATTTT. Translation: CASSTDRGNDSNQPQHF.

About this clone itself: Other DNA sequences within the sample encode an identical CDR3. The V and J genes are TRBV7-9 and TRBJ2-1; D gene unclear. This CDR3 contains 12 residues. Germline loops: CDR1 SEHNR, CDR2 FQNEAQ (reference sequence). Trimming took 5 bases from V and 8 from J, leaving 10 bases between them. The CDR3: CASSQTGYEQFF. The CDR3 nucleotides are TGTGCCAGCAGCCAAACTGGATATGAGCAGTTCTTC.

The V call is TRBV6-5, the J call TRBJ1-4; D unclear. From germline, CDR1 is MNHEY and CDR2 SVGAGI. V was cut by 0 bases and J by 8 bases, with 13 bases left in between. CDR3 length equals 15 residues. The CDR3 spells CASSYSSLSGEKLFF. In DNA form, the CDR3 reads TGTGCCAGCAGTTACTCGAGCCTTTCGGGAGAAAAACTGTTTTTT.

The chain employs TRBV27 and TRBJ1-1; no definite D call. Trimming removed 5 bases at V and 5 bases at J, with 18 bases between. Germline V lookup: CDR1 MNHEY, CDR2 SMNVEV (reference sequence). The CDR3 length is 15 residues. The CDR3 DNA sequence: TGTGCCAGCAGTCGGCAGGCATTCGGATTGACTGAAGCTTTCTTT. Protein sequence: CASSRQAFGLTEAFF.

The chain uses TRBV7-9 and TRBJ1-6; tentatively, D is TRBD1 (5 bases). The germline V gene has CDR1 SEHNR and CDR2 FQNEAQ (reference sequence). V dropped 1 base and J dropped 0 bases, with 13 bases sitting between them. This CDR3 region has 18 residues. CDR3 sequence reads: CASSLDRTQSSYNSPLHF. CDR3 bases: TGTGCCAGCAGCTTAGACAGGACCCAGAGCTCCTATAATTCACCCCTCCACTTT.

This sequence joins TRBV15 and TRBJ2-6; 9 bases match TRBD1. Germline CDR1 is LNHNV and CDR2 is YYDKDF (reference sequence). The ends lost 4 bases at V and 6 bases at J; junction bases unmatched: 7. This CDR3 is built from 16 residues. CDR3 bases: TGTGCCACCAGCACGTTACAGGGGGCCGTGGCCAACGTCCTGACTTTC. Its protein product is CATSTLQGAVANVLTF.

As to this clone: Other DNA sequences in this sample translate to the same CDR3. The chain is built from TRBV5-1 and TRBJ2-2; possibly TRBD1 for D (5 bases). V was pared by 0 bases and J by 0 bases, with 6 bases between. This CDR3 region has 15 residues. The germline V gene encodes CDR1 SGHRS and CDR2 YFSETQ. Written as DNA, the CDR3 is TGCGCCAGCAGCTTGGGGACAACGAACACCGGGGAGCTGTTTTTT. As protein: CASSLGTTNTGELFF.

Points on this clone: The identical CDR3 is also encoded by other nucleotide sequences in the sample. The genes are TRBV27 and TRBJ2-7, with TRBD1 matching 11 bases. V lost 4 bases and J lost 2; bases outside the gene matches: 1. CDR3 length: 14 residues. The V gene's germline CDR1 is MNHEY and CDR2 SMNVEV (reference sequence). The CDR3 DNA is TGTGCCAGCAGTTGGGGACAGGGGGCCTACGAGCAGTACTTC. It encodes CASSWGQGAYEQYF.

J is TRBJ1-1 and V is TRBV25-1; D is unresolved. V was pared by 0 bases and J by 11 bases, with 10 bases between. The CDR3 consists of 12 residues. Germline values: CDR1 MGHDK, CDR2 SYGVNS. In DNA, the CDR3 is TGTGCCAGCAGTGAATATGAGACACCGGCTTTCTTT. This encodes CASSEYETPAFF.

The rearrangement links TRBV9 to TRBJ2-7, with D perhaps TRBD2 (5 bases). Germline V lookup: CDR1 SGDLS, CDR2 YYNGEE. V shed 3 bases and J shed 6 bases, with 16 bases lying between them. This CDR3 is 14 amino acids long. The CDR3 is CASSAGRAAGEQYF. DNA for the CDR3: TGTGCCAGCAGCGCGGGGAGAGCTGCTGGCGAGCAGTACTTC.

On this clone itself: The sample has other DNA sequences that encode this CDR3 too. The V gene is TRBV4-1, the J gene TRBJ2-7; tentative D call: TRBD2 (5 bases). Germline values: CDR1 MGHRA, CDR2 YSYEKL. V was cut by 0 bases and J by 5 bases, with 8 bases left in between. The CDR3 is 13 amino acids. The DNA of the CDR3 is TGCGCCAGCAGCCAAGATCGGGGAGACGAGCAGTACTTC. Its translation: CASSQDRGDEQYF.

The chain is built from TRBV30 and TRBJ1-4; no clear D gene. CDR1 and CDR2 from the germline V gene are GTSNPN and SVGIG (reference sequence). V was clipped by 0 bases and J by 6 bases, with 14 bases between them. The CDR3 contains 15 residues. Here the CDR3 DNA reads TGTGCCTGGAGTGTACTCAGAACTCTGGATGAAAAACTGTTTTTT. Its translation: CAWSVLRTLDEKLFF.

The gene calls are TRBV28 and TRBJ2-1; 10 nucleotides line up with TRBD2. The CDR3 covers 18 residues. The V gene end was trimmed by 4 bases and the J gene end by 7 bases; junction bases not matched to a gene: 16. Germline V lookup: CDR1 MDHEN, CDR2 SYDVKM. CDR3 residues: CASSSVIAGGLSRNEQFF. DNA for the CDR3: TGTGCCAGCAGTTCCGTTATAGCGGGGGGACTCTCCCGGAATGAGCAGTTCTTC.